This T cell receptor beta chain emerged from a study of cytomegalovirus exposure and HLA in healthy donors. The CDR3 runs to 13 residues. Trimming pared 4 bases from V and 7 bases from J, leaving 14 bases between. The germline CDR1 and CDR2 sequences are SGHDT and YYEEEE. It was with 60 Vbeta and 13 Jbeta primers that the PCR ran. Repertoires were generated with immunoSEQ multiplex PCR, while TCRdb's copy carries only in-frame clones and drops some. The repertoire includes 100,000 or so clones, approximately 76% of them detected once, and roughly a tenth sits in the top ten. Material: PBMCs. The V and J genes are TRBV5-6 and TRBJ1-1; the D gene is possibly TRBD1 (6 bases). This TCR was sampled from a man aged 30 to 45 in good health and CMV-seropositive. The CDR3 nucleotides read TGTGCCAGCAGCATGGAGGGGGACGGTGAAGCTTTCTTT. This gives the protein CASSMEGDGEAFF.